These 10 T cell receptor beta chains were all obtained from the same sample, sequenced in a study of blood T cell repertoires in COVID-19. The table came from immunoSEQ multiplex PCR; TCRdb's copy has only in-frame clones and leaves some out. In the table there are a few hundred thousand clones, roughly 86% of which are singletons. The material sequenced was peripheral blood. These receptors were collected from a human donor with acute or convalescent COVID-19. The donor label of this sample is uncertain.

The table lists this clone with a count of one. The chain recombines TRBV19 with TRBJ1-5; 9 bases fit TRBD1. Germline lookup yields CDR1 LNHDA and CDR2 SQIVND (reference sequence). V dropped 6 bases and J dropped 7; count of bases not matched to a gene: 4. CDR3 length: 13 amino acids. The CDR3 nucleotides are TGTGCCAGTAGCGGGACAGGGTGGCAGCCCCAGCATTTT. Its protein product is CASSGTGWQPQHF. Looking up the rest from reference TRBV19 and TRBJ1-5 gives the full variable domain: DGGITQSPKYLFRKEGQNVTLSCEQNLNHDAMYWYRQDPGQGLRLIYYSQIVNDFQKGDIAEGYSVSREKKESFPLTVTSAQKNPTAFYLCASSGTGWQPQHFGDGTRLSIL.

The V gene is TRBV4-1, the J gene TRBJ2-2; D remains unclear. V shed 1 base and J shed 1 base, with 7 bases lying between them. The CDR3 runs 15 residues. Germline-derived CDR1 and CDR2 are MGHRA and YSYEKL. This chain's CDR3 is CASSQATLNTGELFF. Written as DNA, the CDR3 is TGCGCCAGCAGCCAAGCGACTTTGAACACCGGGGAGCTGTTTTTT.

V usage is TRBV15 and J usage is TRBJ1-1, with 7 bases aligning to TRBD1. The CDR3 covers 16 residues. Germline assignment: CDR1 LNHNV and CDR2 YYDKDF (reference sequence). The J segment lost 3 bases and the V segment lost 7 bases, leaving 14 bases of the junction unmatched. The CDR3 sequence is CATNPERTGWYTEAFF. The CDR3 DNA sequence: TGTGCCACCAACCCGGAGAGGACAGGTTGGTACACTGAAGCTTTCTTT.

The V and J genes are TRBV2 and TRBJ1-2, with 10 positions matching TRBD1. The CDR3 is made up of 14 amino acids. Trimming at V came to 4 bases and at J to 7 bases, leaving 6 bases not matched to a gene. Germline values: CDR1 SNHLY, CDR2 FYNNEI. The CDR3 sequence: CASSAWGQGSGYTF. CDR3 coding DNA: TGTGCCAGCAGTGCCTGGGGACAGGGGAGTGGCTACACCTTC. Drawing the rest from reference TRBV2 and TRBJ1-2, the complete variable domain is EPEVTQTPSHQVTQMGQEVILRCVPISNHLYFYWYRQILGQKVEFLVSFYNNEISEKSEIFDDQFSVERPDGSNFTLKIRSTKLEDSAMYFCASSAWGQGSGYTFGSGTRLTVV.

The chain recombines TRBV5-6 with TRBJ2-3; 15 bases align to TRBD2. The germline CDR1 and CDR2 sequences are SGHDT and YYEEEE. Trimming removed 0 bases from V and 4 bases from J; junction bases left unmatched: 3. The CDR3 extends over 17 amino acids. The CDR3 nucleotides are TGTGCCAGCAGCTTGGTGGGACTAGCGGGAGGTGCAGATACGCAGTATTTT. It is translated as CASSLVGLAGGADTQYF.

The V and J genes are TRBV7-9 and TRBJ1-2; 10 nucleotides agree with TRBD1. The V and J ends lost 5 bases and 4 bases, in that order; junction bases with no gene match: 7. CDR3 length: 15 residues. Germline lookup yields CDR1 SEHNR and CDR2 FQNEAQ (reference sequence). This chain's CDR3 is CASSKGTGELYGYTF. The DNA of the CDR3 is TGTGCCAGCAGCAAGGGGACAGGGGAGCTCTATGGCTACACCTTC.

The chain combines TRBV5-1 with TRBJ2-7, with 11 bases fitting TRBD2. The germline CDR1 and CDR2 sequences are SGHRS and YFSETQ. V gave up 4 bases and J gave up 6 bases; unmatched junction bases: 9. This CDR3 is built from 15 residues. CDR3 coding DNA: TGCGCCAGCAGCCCGGTAGCGGGGGGGCGATCCGAGCAGTACTTC. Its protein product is CASSPVAGGRSEQYF.

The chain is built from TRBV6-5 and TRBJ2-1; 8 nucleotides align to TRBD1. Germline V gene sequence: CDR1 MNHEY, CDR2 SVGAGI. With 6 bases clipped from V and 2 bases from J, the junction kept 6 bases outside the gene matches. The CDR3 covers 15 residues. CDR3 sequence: CASRLQGEPYNEQFF. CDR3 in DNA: TGTGCCAGCAGGCTACAGGGGGAACCCTACAATGAGCAGTTCTTC.

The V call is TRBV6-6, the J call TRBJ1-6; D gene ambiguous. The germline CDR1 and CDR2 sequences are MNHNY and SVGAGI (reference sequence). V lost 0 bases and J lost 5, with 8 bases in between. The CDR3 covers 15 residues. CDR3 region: CASSYSSPNNSPLHF. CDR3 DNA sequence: TGTGCCAGCAGTTACTCGTCCCCTAATAATTCACCCCTCCACTTT.

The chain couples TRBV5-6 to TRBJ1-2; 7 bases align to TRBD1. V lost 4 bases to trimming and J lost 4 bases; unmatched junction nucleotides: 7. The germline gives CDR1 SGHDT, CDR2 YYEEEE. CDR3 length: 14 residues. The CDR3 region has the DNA TGTGCCAGCAGCCAAAGGGGGCTCCCCTATGGCTACACCTTC. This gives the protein CASSQRGLPYGYTF.